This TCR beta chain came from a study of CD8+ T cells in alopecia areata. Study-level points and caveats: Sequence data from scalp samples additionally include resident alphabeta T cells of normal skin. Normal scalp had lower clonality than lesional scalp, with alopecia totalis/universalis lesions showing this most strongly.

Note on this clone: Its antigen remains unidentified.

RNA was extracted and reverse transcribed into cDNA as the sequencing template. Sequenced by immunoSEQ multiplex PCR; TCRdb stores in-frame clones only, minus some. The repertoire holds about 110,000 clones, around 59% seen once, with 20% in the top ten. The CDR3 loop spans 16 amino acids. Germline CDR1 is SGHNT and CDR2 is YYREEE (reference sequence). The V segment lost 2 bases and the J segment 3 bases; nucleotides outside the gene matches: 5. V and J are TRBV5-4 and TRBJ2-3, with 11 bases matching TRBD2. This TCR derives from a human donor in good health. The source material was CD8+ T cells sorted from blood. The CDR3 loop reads CASSLKLAGDTDTQYF. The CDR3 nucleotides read TGTGCCAGCAGCTTAAAACTAGCGGGGGATACAGATACGCAGTATTTT.